This entry describes one T cell receptor beta chain. The source of the sample is a study of OX40 agonist ivuxolimab in advanced cancers. Study overall: Every patient in dose escalation had hepatocellular carcinoma, melanoma, renal cell or head and neck cancer.

Some clones are missing from TCRdb's copy, which holds only in-frame ones; the method was immunoSEQ multiplex PCR. The sample includes approximately 40,000 clones, roughly 82% of them seen just once. The sequence came from an adult with an advanced solid tumor such as melanoma, head and neck, liver or kidney cancer. The sample here was CD4+ or CD8+ T cells sorted from blood, taken in a trial of the OX40 agonist ivuxolimab.

The CDR3 bases are TGCAGCGTTGGTCCCGGACAGGGCCGGGGGGAACAGTACTTC. Its translation is CSVGPGQGRGEQYF. This chain joins TRBV29-1 and TRBJ2-7; the D gene is possibly TRBD1 (8 bases). CDR1 and CDR2 from the germline V gene are SQVTM and ANQGSEA. V was cut by 4 bases and J by 10 bases, with 23 bases left in between. The CDR3 runs 14 residues.